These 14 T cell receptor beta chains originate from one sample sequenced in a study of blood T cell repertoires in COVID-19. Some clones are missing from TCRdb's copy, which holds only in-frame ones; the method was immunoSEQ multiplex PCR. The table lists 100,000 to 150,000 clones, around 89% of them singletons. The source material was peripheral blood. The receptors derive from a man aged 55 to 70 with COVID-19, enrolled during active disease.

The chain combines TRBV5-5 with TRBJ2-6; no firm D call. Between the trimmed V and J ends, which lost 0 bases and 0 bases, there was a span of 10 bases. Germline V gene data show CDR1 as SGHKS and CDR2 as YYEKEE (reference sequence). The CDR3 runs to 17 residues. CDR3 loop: CASSLAGTDSGANVLTF. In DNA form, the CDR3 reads TGTGCCAGCAGCTTGGCTGGCACCGACTCTGGGGCCAACGTCCTGACTTTC.

CDR3 DNA: TGTGCCAGCTCACCTCCGGGACAGAACTACGAGCAGTACTTC. Translating it yields CASSPPGQNYEQYF. The chain has TRBV18 and TRBJ2-7; 7 nucleotides agree with TRBD1. This CDR3 comprises 14 residues. With 3 bases clipped from V and 3 bases from J, the junction kept 5 bases outside the gene matches. CDR1 and CDR2 (germline): KGHSH, LQKENI.

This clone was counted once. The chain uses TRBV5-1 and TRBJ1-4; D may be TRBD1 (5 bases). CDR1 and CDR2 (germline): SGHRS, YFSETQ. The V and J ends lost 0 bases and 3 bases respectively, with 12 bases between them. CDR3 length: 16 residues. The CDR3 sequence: CASSLVGAGPNEKLFF. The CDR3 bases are TGCGCCAGCAGCTTGGTAGGAGCGGGGCCTAATGAAAAACTGTTTTTT. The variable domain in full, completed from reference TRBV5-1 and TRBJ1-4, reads KAGVTQTPRYLIKTRGQQVTLSCSPISGHRSVSWYQQTPGQGLQFLFEYFSETQRNKGNFPGRFSGRQFSNSRSEMNVSTLELGDSALYLCASSLVGAGPNEKLFFGSGTQLSVL.

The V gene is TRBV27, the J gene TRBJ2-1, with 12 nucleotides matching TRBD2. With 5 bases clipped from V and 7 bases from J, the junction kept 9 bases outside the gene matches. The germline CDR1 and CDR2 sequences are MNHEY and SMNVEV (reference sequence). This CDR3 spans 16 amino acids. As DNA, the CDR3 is TGTGCCAGCAGTCCTCTAGCGGGGGGGGATGTAAATGAGCAGTTCTTC. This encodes CASSPLAGGDVNEQFF.

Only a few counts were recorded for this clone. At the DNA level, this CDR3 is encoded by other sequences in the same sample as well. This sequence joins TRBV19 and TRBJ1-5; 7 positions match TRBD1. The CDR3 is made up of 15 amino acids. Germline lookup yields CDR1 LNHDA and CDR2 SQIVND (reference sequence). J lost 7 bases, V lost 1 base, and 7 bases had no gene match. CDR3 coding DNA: TGTGCCAGTAGTATAGGGGGACAGCGAGGGCAGCCCCAGCATTTT. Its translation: CASSIGGQRGQPQHF.

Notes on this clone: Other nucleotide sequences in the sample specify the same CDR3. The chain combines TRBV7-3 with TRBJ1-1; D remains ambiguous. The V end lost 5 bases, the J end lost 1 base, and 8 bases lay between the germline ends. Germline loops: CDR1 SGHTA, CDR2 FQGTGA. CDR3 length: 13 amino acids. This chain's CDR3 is CASSVTGNTEAFF. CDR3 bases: TGTGCCAGCAGCGTTACTGGGAACACTGAAGCTTTCTTT.

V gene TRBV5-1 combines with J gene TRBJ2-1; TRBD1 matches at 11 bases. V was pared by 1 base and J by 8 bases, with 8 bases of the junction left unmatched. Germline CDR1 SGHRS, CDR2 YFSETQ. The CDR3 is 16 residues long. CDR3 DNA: TGCGCCAGCAGCTTGACCGGGACAGGGGGACAGGATGAGCAGTTCTTC. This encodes CASSLTGTGGQDEQFF. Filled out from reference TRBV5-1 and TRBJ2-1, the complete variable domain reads KAGVTQTPRYLIKTRGQQVTLSCSPISGHRSVSWYQQTPGQGLQFLFEYFSETQRNKGNFPGRFSGRQFSNSRSEMNVSTLELGDSALYLCASSLTGTGGQDEQFFGPGTRLTVL.

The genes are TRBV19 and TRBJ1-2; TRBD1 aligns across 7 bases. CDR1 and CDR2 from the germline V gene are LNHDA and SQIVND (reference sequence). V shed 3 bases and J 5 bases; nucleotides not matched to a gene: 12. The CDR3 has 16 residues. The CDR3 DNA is TGTGCCAGTAGTATTGGGGGGACAGAAAGCCATTATGGCTACACCTTC. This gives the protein CASSIGGTESHYGYTF.

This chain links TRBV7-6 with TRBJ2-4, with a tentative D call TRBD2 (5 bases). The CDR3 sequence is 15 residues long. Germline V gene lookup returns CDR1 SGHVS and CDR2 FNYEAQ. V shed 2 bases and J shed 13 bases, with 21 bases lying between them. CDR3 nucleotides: TGTGCCAGCAGCTTATCACCAGAGGCGGACTCTGTGCAGTACTTC. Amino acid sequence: CASSLSPEADSVQYF.

In DNA, the CDR3 is TGCGCCAGCAGCCCCGGACAGATCTCAACTAATGAAAAACTGTTTTTT. It encodes CASSPGQISTNEKLFF. V is TRBV5-1 and J is TRBJ1-4; a possible D gene is TRBD1 (6 bases). The CDR3 has 16 amino acids. Deletions cut 4 bases from V and 0 bases from J, with 13 bases between. Germline V lookup: CDR1 SGHRS, CDR2 YFSETQ.

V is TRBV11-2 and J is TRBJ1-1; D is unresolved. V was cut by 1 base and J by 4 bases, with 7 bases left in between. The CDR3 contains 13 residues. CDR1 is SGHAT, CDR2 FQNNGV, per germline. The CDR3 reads CASSLVRSTEAFF. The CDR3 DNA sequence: TGTGCCAGCAGCTTAGTACGTAGCACTGAAGCTTTCTTT. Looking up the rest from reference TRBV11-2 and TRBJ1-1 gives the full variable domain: EAGVAQSPRYKIIEKRQSVAFWCNPISGHATLYWYQQILGQGPKLLIQFQNNGVVDDSQLPKDRFSAERLKGVDSTLKIQPAKLEDSAVYLCASSLVRSTEAFFGQGTRLTVV.

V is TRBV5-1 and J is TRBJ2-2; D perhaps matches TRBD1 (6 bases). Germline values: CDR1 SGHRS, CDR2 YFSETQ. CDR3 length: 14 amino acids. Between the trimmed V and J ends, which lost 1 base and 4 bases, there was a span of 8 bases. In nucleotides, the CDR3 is TGCGCCAGCAGCTTGACAGGGTTCACCGGGGAGCTGTTTTTT. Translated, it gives CASSLTGFTGELFF. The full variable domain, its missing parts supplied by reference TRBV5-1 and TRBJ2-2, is KAGVTQTPRYLIKTRGQQVTLSCSPISGHRSVSWYQQTPGQGLQFLFEYFSETQRNKGNFPGRFSGRQFSNSRSEMNVSTLELGDSALYLCASSLTGFTGELFFGEGSRLTVL.

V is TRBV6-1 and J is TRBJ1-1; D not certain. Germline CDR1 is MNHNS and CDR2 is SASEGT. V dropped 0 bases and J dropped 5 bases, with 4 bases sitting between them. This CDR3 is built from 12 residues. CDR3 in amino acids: CASSEALTEAFF. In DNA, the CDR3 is TGTGCCAGCAGTGAAGCATTAACTGAAGCTTTCTTT.

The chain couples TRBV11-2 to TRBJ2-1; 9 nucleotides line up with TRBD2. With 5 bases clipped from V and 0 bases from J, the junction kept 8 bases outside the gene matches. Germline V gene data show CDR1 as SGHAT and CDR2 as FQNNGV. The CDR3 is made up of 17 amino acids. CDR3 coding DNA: TGTGCCAGCAGCCCGTGGACTAGCGCGAGCTCCTACAATGAGCAGTTCTTC. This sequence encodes CASSPWTSASSYNEQFF.